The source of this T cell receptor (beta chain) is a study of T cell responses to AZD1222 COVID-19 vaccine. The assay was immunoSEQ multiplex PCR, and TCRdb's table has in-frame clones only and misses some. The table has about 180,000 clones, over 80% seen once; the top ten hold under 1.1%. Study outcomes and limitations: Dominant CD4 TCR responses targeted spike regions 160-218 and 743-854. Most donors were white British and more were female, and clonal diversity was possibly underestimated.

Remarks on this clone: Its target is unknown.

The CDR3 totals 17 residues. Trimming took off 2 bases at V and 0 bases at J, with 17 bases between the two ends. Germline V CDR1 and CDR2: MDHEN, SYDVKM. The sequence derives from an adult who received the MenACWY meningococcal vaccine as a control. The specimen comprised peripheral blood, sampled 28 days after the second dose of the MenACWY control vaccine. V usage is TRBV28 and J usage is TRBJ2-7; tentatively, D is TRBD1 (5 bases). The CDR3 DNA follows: TGTGCCAGCAGTTTAGGTTACAGGATCCTTGGCTCCTACGAGCAGTACTTC. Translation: CASSLGYRILGSYEQYF.